This T cell receptor beta chain was recovered during a study of T cells after yellow fever vaccination. As for the study in general: Preparation of the low-cell-number fractions used SMART-Seq v4 Ultra Low Input.

Each CDR3 protein is one row after TCRdb ran MiXCR on the 5' RACE reads. The data hold some 670,000 distinct CDR3 sequences, with 9% to 15% observed a single time. The table lists this clonotype with a few counts. The antigen is undetermined. Study-level findings and limits: Some clonotypes, a small share, were shared between CD4 and CD8 compartments. Re-detected after boosting: most primary clones, more than 95% of CD4 and 80% to 90% of CD8. There was a possibility that FACS-sorted repertoires contained abundant clonotypes contaminating from the bulk population.

The source was PBMCs, collected on the day of the yellow fever booster vaccination. This clonotype was sampled from a young man who received the YFV17D yellow fever vaccine.

The DNA for the CDR3 is TGTGCCAGCAGCTTGGGCGGGGCCTTCTACAATGAGCAGTTCTTC. This translates into CASSLGGAFYNEQFF. This sequence joins TRBV5-4 and TRBJ2-1, with D perhaps TRBD2 (6 bases). V was trimmed by 0 bases and J by 3 bases, leaving 10 bases between them. From germline, CDR1 is SGHNT and CDR2 YYREEE (reference sequence). This CDR3 is 15 amino acids long.